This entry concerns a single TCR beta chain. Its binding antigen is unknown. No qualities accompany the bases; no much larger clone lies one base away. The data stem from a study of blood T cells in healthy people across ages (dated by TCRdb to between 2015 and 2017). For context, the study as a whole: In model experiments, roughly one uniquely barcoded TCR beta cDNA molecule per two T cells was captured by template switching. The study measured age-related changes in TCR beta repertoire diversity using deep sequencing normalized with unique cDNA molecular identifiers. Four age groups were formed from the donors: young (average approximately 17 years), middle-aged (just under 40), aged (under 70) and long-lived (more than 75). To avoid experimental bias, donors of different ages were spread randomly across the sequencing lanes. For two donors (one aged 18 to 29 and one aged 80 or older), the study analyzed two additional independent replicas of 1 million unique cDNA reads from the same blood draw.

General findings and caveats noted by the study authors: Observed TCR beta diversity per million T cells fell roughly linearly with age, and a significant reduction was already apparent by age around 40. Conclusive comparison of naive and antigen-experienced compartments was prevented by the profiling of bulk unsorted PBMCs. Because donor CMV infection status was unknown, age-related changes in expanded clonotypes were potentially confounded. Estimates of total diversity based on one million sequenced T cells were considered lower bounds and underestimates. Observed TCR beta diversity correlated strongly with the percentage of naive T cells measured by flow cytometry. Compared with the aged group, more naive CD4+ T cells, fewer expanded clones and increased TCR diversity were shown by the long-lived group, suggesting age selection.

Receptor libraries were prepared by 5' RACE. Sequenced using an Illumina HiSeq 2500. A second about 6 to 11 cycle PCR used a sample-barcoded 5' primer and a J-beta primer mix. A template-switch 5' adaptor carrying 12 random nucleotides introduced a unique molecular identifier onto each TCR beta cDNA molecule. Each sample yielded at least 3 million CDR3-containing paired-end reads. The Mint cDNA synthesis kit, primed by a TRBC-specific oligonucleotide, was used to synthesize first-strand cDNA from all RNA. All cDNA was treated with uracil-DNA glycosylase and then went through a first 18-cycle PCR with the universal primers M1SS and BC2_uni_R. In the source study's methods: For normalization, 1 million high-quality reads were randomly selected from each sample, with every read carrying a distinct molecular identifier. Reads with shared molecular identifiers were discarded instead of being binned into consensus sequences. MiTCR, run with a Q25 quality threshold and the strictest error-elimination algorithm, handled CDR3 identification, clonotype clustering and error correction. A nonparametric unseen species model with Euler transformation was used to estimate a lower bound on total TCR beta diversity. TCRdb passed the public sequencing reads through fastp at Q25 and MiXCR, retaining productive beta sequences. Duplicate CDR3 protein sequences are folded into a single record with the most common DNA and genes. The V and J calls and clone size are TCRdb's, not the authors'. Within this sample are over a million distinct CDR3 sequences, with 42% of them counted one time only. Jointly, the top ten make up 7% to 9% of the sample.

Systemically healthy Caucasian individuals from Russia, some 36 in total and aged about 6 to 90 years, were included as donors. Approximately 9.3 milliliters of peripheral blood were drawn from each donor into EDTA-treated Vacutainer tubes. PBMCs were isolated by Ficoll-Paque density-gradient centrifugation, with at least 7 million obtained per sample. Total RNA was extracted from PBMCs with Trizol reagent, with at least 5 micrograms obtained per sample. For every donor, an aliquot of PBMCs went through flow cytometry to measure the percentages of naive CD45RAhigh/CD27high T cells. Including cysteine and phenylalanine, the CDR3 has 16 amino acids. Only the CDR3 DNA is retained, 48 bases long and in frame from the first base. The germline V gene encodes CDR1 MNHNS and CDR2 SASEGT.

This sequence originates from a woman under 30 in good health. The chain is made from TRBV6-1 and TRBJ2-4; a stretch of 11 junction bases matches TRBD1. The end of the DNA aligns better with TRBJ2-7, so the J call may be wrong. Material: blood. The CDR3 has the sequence CASDPPPGQGVYEQYF. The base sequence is TGTGCCAGCGACCCGCCTCCGGGACAGGGGGTTTACGAGCAGTACTTC.